One and the same sample provided the 6 T cell receptor beta chains below, sequenced in a study of blood T cell repertoires in COVID-19. The data were produced by immunoSEQ multiplex PCR, yet TCRdb's version contains in-frame clones alone and is incomplete. The table records 280,000 or so clones, 85% of them present only once. The specimen was PBMCs or T cells enriched from blood (not recorded which). The receptors shown here come from a woman between 45 and 65 years old who had recovered from COVID-19.

The rearrangement joins TRBV5-6 to TRBJ2-3; TRBD2 might be the D (6 bases). V was pared by 3 bases and J by 5 bases, with 10 bases between. Per germline, CDR1 SGHDT and CDR2 YYEEEE. The length of the CDR3 is 13 residues. In nucleotides, the CDR3 is TGTGCCAGCAGCTCCGCGGGGAGAGATACGCAGTATTTT. Residues: CASSSAGRDTQYF.

The CDR3, as DNA: TGTGCCAGTAGTATTGGGCAGTTTAGCAATCAGCCCCAGCATTTT. Its translation: CASSIGQFSNQPQHF. This rearrangement joins TRBV19 to TRBJ1-5; D gene ambiguous. V dropped 3 bases and J dropped 0 bases, with 9 bases sitting between them. The CDR3 totals 15 residues. Germline lookup yields CDR1 LNHDA and CDR2 SQIVND (reference sequence).

V and J are TRBV10-1 and TRBJ1-3; no firm D call. The CDR3 extends over 15 amino acids. Germline loops: CDR1 WNHNN, CDR2 SYGVQD (reference sequence). The V end lost 5 bases, the J end lost 0 bases, and 11 bases lay between the germline ends. This CDR3 is CASSRDISSGNTIYF. The CDR3 DNA reads as TGCGCCAGCAGTCGCGACATATCCTCTGGAAACACCATATATTTT.

The CDR3 DNA reads as TGTGCCAGCAGCTTCGGATCTGGGGGGAGGCTGTTTTTT. Protein product: CASSFGSGGRLFF. V and J are TRBV14 and TRBJ2-2; possible D gene TRBD2, 6 bases. The CDR3 spans 13 residues. With 5 bases removed from V and 13 bases from J, the gap between germline ends came to 17 bases. Germline values: CDR1 SGHDN, CDR2 FVKESK.

The chain has TRBV27 and TRBJ1-5, with no clear D. CDR3 length equals 13 residues. Deletions cut 4 bases from V and 4 bases from J, with 8 bases between. Germline CDR1 and CDR2: MNHEY and SMNVEV (reference sequence). The CDR3 here is CASSSAENQPQHF. CDR3 nucleotide sequence: TGTGCCAGCAGTTCAGCGGAGAATCAGCCCCAGCATTTT.

This clone was seen a few times. The chain carries TRBV5-1 and TRBJ1-6; the D is unclear. From germline, CDR1 is SGHRS and CDR2 YFSETQ. This CDR3 contains 13 residues. V gave up 9 bases and J gave up 7 bases, with 14 bases separating them. The CDR3 bases are TGCGCCACGTCCCAGGCTGGGAATTCACCCCTCCACTTT. It codes for CATSQAGNSPLHF. Variable domain in full (rest from reference TRBV5-1 and TRBJ1-6): KAGVTQTPRYLIKTRGQQVTLSCSPISGHRSVSWYQQTPGQGLQFLFEYFSETQRNKGNFPGRFSGRQFSNSRSEMNVSTLELGDSALYLCATSQAGNSPLHFGNGTRLTVT.